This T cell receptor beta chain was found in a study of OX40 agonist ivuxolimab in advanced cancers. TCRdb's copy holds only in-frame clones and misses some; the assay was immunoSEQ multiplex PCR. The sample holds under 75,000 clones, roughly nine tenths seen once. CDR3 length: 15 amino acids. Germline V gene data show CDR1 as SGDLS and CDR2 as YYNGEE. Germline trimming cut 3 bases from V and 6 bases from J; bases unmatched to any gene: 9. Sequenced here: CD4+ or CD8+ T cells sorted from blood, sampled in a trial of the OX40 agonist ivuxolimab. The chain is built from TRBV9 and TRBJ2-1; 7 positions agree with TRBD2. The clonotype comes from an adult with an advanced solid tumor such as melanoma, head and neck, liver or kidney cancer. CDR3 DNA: TGTGCCAGCAGCGAGGCCCAGTCTAGCGGCAATGAGCAGTTCTTC. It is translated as CASSEAQSSGNEQFF.